This T cell receptor beta chain came from a study of T cell responses to AZD1222 COVID-19 vaccine. Whole-study findings and limits: Sampling captured repertoires only after the peak T cell response. Among the donors, most were white British and more were female, and clonal diversity was possibly underestimated. Along spike, vaccine-associated CD4 TCRs were found throughout, with dominance at 160-218 and 743-854.

TCRdb keeps only in-frame clones here, not all; method: immunoSEQ multiplex PCR. In the table there are some 130,000 clones, roughly 88% of which are singletons. This CDR3 is built from 16 residues. Trimming removed 6 bases from V and 4 bases from J; junction bases left unmatched: 7. The V gene's germline CDR1 is LNHDA and CDR2 SQIVND (reference sequence). Details on this clone: What it binds is not known.

This specimen consisted of peripheral blood, obtained on day 0 of AZD1222 vaccination. The receptor was derived from an adult in good health. V usage is TRBV19 and J usage is TRBJ1-6, with TRBD1 identical over 9 bases. The CDR3, as DNA: TGTGCCAGTAGAGAACAGGGGGCGCTTTATAATTCACCCCTCCACTTT. Protein sequence: CASREQGALYNSPLHF.